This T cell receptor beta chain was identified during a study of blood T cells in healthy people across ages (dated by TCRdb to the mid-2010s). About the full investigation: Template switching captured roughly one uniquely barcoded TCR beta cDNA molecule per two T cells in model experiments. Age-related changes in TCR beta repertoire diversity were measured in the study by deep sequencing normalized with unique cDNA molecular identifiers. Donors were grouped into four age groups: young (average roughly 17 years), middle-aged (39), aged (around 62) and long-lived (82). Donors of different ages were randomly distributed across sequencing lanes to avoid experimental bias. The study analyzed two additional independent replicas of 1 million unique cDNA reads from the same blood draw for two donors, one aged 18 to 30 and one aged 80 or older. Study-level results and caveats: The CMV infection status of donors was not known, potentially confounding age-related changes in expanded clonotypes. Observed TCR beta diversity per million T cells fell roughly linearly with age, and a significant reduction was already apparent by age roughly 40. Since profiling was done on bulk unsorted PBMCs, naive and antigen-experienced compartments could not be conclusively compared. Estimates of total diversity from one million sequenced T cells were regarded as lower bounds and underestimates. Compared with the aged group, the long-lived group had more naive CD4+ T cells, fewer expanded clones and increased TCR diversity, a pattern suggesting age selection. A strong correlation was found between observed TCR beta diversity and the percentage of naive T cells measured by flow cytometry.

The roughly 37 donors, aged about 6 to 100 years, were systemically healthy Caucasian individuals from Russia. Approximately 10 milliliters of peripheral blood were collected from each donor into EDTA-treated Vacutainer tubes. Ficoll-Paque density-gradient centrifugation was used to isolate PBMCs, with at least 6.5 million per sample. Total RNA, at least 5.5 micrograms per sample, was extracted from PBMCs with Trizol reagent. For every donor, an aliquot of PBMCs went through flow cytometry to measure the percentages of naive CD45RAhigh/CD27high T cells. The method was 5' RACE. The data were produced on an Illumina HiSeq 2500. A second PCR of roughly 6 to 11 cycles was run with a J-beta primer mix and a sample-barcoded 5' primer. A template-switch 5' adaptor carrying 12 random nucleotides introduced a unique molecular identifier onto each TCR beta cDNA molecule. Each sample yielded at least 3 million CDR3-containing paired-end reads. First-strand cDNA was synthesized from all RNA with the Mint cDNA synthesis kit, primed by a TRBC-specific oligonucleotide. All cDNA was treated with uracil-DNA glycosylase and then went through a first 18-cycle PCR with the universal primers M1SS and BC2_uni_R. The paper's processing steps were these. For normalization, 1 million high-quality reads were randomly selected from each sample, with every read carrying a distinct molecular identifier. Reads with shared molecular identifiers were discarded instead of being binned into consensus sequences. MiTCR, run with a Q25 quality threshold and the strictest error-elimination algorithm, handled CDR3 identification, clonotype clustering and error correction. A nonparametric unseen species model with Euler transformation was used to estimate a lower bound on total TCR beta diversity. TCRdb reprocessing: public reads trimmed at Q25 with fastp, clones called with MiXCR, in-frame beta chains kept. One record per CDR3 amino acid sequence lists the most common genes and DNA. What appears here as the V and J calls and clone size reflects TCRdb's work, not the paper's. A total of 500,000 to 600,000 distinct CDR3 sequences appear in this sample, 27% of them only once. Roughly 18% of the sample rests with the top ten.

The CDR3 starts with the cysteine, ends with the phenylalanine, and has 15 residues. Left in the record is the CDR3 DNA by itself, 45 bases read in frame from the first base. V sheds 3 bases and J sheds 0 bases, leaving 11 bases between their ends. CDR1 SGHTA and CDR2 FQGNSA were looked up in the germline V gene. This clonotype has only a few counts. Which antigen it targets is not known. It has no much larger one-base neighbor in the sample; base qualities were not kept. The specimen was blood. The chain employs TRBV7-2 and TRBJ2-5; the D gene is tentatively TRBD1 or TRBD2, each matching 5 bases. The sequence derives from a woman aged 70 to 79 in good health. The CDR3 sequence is CASSFAGTYQETQYF. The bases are TGTGCCAGCAGCTTCGCAGGGACGTACCAAGAGACCCAGTACTTC.